These 14 T cell receptor beta chains share one sample of origin, sequenced in a study of blood T cell repertoires in COVID-19 (dated by TCRdb to 2018 to 2020). Libraries were made using the immunoSEQ multiplex PCR assay. Sourced from immuneACCESS, this table was stored by TCRdb with only in-frame sequences that have V and J called. A share of the clones is absent; for the studies checked, an unresolved V gene accounts for under half, and the remainder has no known explanation. For this sample there are 75,000 to 100,000 clones; about 85% appear just once. The ten largest clonotypes hold about 10% of the sample. The source material was peripheral blood. The receptors stem from an elderly woman with acute or convalescent COVID-19.

This chain links TRBV4-3 with TRBJ1-1; no reliable D call. Trimming removed 2 bases at V and 1 base at J, with 8 bases between. There are 14 residues in the CDR3. Looked up from germline, CDR1 is LGHNA and CDR2 is YSLEER. The CDR3 DNA reads as TGCGCCAGCAGCCAACCTGATAGGAACACTGAAGCTTTCTTT. Its protein is CASSQPDRNTEAFF.

In this sample, this clone turned up a few times. The chain carries TRBV28 and TRBJ1-1, with TRBD1 matching over 7 bases. The CDR3 totals 14 residues. After removal of 6 bases from V and 5 bases from J, the junction contained 9 bases not matched to a gene. Germline CDR1 reads MDHEN; CDR2 reads SYDVKM. The CDR3 DNA sequence: TGTGCCAGCAGCCGCTCAGGGGGAGGTACTGAAGCTTTCTTT. It is translated as CASSRSGGGTEAFF.

The chain employs TRBV7-2 and TRBJ2-1; no clear D gene. The CDR3 runs 11 residues. Germline loops: CDR1 SGHTA, CDR2 FQGNSA. The V end was cut by 0 bases, the J end by 10 bases, with 4 bases between. The CDR3 sequence is CASSLAREQFF. The CDR3 nucleotides are TGTGCCAGCAGCTTAGCGCGCGAGCAGTTCTTC. The full variable domain, completed using reference TRBV7-2 and TRBJ2-1, is GAGVSQSPSNKVTEKGKDVELRCDPISGHTALYWYRQSLGQGLEFLIYFQGNSAPDKSGLPSDRFSAERTGGSVSTLTIQRTQQEDSAVYLCASSLAREQFFGPGTRLTVL.

J is TRBJ2-7 and V is TRBV5-8; 9 bases are a match to TRBD1. The J segment lost 4 bases and the V segment lost 1 base, leaving 6 bases of the junction unmatched. CDR1 is SGHTS and CDR2 is YDEGEE in the germline V gene. The CDR3 runs 15 residues. This CDR3 reads CASSLQQGARYEQYV. The CDR3 DNA follows: TGTGCCAGCAGCTTGCAACAGGGGGCGCGGTACGAGCAGTACGTC.

The chain links TRBV5-1 to TRBJ1-1; D is possibly TRBD1 (6 bases). V was trimmed by 4 bases and J by 1 base, leaving 11 bases between them. The germline V gene encodes CDR1 SGHRS and CDR2 YFSETQ. The CDR3 runs 14 residues. The chain's CDR3 is CASSQTGQNTEAFF. The CDR3 DNA sequence: TGCGCCAGCAGCCAAACGGGACAGAACACTGAAGCTTTCTTT.

The gene calls are TRBV15 and TRBJ1-3; the D gene is possibly TRBD1 (6 bases). V lost 0 bases and J lost 2, with 11 bases in between. CDR1 LNHNV and CDR2 YYDKDF come from the germline V gene (reference sequence). This CDR3 region has 16 residues. CDR3 in amino acids: CATSRDRAGAGNTIYF. The CDR3 DNA is TGTGCCACCAGCAGAGATCGGGCAGGGGCTGGAAACACCATATATTTT.

The genes are TRBV6-5 and TRBJ1-4; a weak D match, TRBD1 (6 bases). Trimming cost V 0 bases and J 6 bases, with 11 bases left between them. The CDR3 is 15 amino acids. The V gene's germline CDR1 is MNHEY and CDR2 SVGAGI. Written as DNA, the CDR3 is TGTGCCAGCAGTTACTCGGGGACATCTGATGAAAAACTGTTTTTT. Protein sequence: CASSYSGTSDEKLFF.

This clone was seen only once. This rearrangement joins TRBV7-9 to TRBJ2-5; the match to TRBD1 covers 10 bases. The CDR3 covers 15 residues. V lost 6 bases and J lost 1; bases outside the gene matches: 5. Germline lookup yields CDR1 SEHNR and CDR2 FQNEAQ (reference sequence). The CDR3 here is CASSYRTGGQETQYF. CDR3 bases: TGTGCCAGCAGTTACCGGACAGGGGGCCAAGAGACCCAGTACTTC.

V usage is TRBV19 and J usage is TRBJ2-1; 9 nucleotides align to TRBD2. V was pared by 7 bases and J by 3 bases, with 10 bases of the junction left unmatched. From germline, CDR1 is LNHDA and CDR2 SQIVND (reference sequence). The CDR3 is 16 amino acids. This CDR3 is CASTEPRGGDYNEQFF. The CDR3 DNA is TGTGCCAGTACCGAACCCCGCGGGGGGGACTACAATGAGCAGTTCTTC.

The rearrangement joins TRBV10-1 to TRBJ2-1; 9 nucleotides align to TRBD2. V was clipped by 3 bases and J by 7 bases; unmatched bases: 10. From germline, CDR1 is WNHNN and CDR2 SYGVQD (reference sequence). This CDR3 has 16 amino acids. CDR3 sequence (DNA): TGCGCCAGCAGTGACCCAAGCGGGGGGCCTACAAATGAGCAGTTCTTC. This gives the protein CASSDPSGGPTNEQFF.

The rearrangement links TRBV7-2 to TRBJ2-1; tentative D call: TRBD2 (5 bases). The V end was cut by 5 bases, the J end by 5 bases, with 19 bases between. Germline V gene lookup returns CDR1 SGHTA and CDR2 FQGNSA. The CDR3 contains 16 residues. The CDR3 DNA sequence: TGTGCCAGCAGCCCCTGGTCGGCTAGCCGAAACAATGAGCAGTTCTTC. Its protein is CASSPWSASRNNEQFF.

V usage is TRBV10-3 and J usage is TRBJ1-3; D perhaps matches TRBD1 (5 bases). The CDR3 sequence is 15 residues long. Germline V gene sequence: CDR1 ENHRY, CDR2 SYGVKD. V gave up 5 bases and J gave up 3 bases, with 14 bases separating them. The CDR3 reads CAISPQQGYGNTIYF. CDR3 coding DNA: TGTGCCATCAGTCCACAGCAGGGCTATGGAAACACCATATATTTT.

The sample holds a few counts of this clone. V is TRBV4-3 and J is TRBJ2-5; perhaps TRBD2 as D (5 bases). Germline V gene lookup returns CDR1 LGHNA and CDR2 YSLEER. The CDR3 consists of 13 residues. Trimming cost V 5 bases and J 5 bases, with 12 bases left between them. CDR3 DNA: TGCGCCAGCAGCAGCCAAACTAGGGAGACCCAGTACTTC. Protein product: CASSSQTRETQYF.

This clone was picked up a small number of times. This chain joins TRBV4-3 and TRBJ1-4, with TRBD1 identical over 9 bases. Germline V CDR1 and CDR2: LGHNA, YSLEER. V was pared by 6 bases and J by 5 bases, with 7 bases of the junction left unmatched. CDR3 length: 15 residues. This CDR3 reads CASSRLTGGNEKLFF. CDR3 DNA sequence: TGCGCCAGCAGTCGTCTGACAGGGGGGAATGAAAAACTGTTTTTT.